These 27 T cell receptor beta chains originate from one sample sequenced in a study of T cells in Graves' hyperthyroidism and ophthalmopathy. Researchers took RNA transcripts and amplified the TCR beta CDR3 regions from them. The study used the HTBI primer set for a first-round RT-PCR of the TCR CDR3. TCRdb reprocessed the multiplex PCR reads with MiXCR, giving one entry per CDR3 protein. The table records hundreds of thousands of distinct CDR3 sequences, approximately 16% of them present only once. Sequences were obtained from blood. The receptors originated from a woman aged 40 to 50 with Graves' ophthalmopathy.

This clonotype came up once. The V gene is TRBV20-1, the J gene TRBJ2-7; no clear D. CDR1 and CDR2 from the germline V gene are DFQATT and SNEGSKA (reference sequence). The V and J ends lost 4 bases and 7 bases respectively, with 11 bases between them. This CDR3 has 11 amino acids. The CDR3 here is CSAKGLREQYF. The DNA of the CDR3 is TGCAGTGCTAAAGGGTTGAGGGAGCAGTACTTC.

Only a few counts were recorded for this clonotype. The genes are TRBV19 and TRBJ2-1, with a tentative D call TRBD2 (5 bases). The CDR3 spans 17 residues. V was trimmed by 5 bases and J by 2 bases, leaving 19 bases between them. Germline loops: CDR1 LNHDA, CDR2 SQIVND (reference sequence). The CDR3 loop is CASSPPVGRRTYNEQFF. The CDR3 DNA reads TGTGCCAGTAGTCCCCCGGTCGGCAGGAGGACCTACAATGAGCAGTTCTTC.

This sequence joins TRBV7-2 and TRBJ2-2; D is undetermined. The CDR3 is 15 amino acids. V dropped 4 bases and J dropped 0 bases, with 9 bases sitting between them. Per germline, CDR1 SGHTA and CDR2 FQGNSA. DNA for the CDR3: TGTGCCAGCAGCTCGGGCCTCGCGAACACCGGGGAGCTGTTTTTT. Translating it yields CASSSGLANTGELFF.

This clonotype was counted at least ten times. The chain carries TRBV3-1 and TRBJ2-2, with unresolved D. Germline assignment: CDR1 LGHDT and CDR2 YNNKEL (reference sequence). V dropped 4 bases and J dropped 7 bases, with 13 bases sitting between them. This CDR3 comprises 14 residues. The DNA of the CDR3 is TGTGCCAGCAGCCGAGAAGGGCCCGGCGGGGAGCTGTTTTTT. Protein sequence: CASSREGPGGELFF.

The rearrangement joins TRBV5-5 to TRBJ2-5, with no clear D. The V end lost 1 base, the J end lost 4 bases, and 8 bases lay between the germline ends. There are 13 residues in the CDR3. In germline, CDR1 is SGHKS, CDR2 YYEKEE (reference sequence). CDR3 nucleotides: TGTGCCAGCAGCTTGCAGGTACTAGAGACCCAGTACTTC. Its translation is CASSLQVLETQYF.

The chain uses TRBV28 and TRBJ1-1; 10 bases are a match to TRBD1. The germline V gene encodes CDR1 MDHEN and CDR2 SYDVKM. Trimming took 7 bases from V and 7 from J; bases not matched to a gene: 9. The CDR3 has 14 residues. CDR3 sequence: CASKQGQGVNEAFF. CDR3 nucleotides: TGTGCCAGCAAGCAAGGACAGGGGGTCAATGAAGCTTTCTTT.

This clonotype has ten or more counts. The rearrangement links TRBV7-4 to TRBJ1-5; 10 bases map to TRBD1. CDR1 is SGHVT and CDR2 is SQSDAQ in the germline V gene. CDR3 length equals 16 residues. The ends lost 2 bases at V and 4 bases at J; junction bases unmatched: 5. The CDR3 nucleotides are TGTGCCAGCAGCTTACGGGGACAGGGGATAAATCAGCCCCAGCATTTT. This codes for CASSLRGQGINQPQHF.

This chain uses TRBV4-1 with TRBJ2-3, with a tentative D call TRBD2 (5 bases). The CDR3 contains 17 residues. Looked up from germline, CDR1 is MGHRA and CDR2 is YSYEKL. V lost 0 bases and J lost 2, with 15 bases in between. The CDR3 region has the DNA TGCGCCAGCAGCCAAGATTTTTTGGAGGTCTACACAGATACGCAGTATTTT. Translation: CASSQDFLEVYTDTQYF.

The chain couples TRBV5-5 to TRBJ2-2; 7 nucleotides match TRBD2. This CDR3 has 16 amino acids. Germline CDR1 reads SGHKS; CDR2 reads YYEKEE (reference sequence). V lost 1 base to trimming and J lost 0 bases; unmatched junction nucleotides: 3. In DNA form, the CDR3 reads TGTGCCAGCAGCTTGTGGGCGGGGGCGAACACCGGGGAGCTGTTTTTT. Its translation: CASSLWAGANTGELFF.

This clonotype was detected a few times. The chain recombines TRBV2 with TRBJ2-5; TRBD2 is a possible D gene (6 bases). Per germline, CDR1 SNHLY and CDR2 FYNNEI. The CDR3 spans 14 residues. V gave up 10 bases and J gave up 5 bases, with 20 bases separating them. CDR3 region: CATRGGSTAETQYF. The DNA for the CDR3 is TGTGCCACTAGGGGAGGATCTACTGCGGAGACCCAGTACTTC.

For this clonotype: A junction boundary mismatches the germline segment, possibly from a read error. CDR3: CASSNRRDGETFF. The CDR3 nucleotides read TGTGCCAGCAGTAATAGACGTGATGGTGAAACTTTCTTT. V gene TRBV6-2 or TRBV6-3 combines with J gene TRBJ1-1; the D is unclear. The germline V gene has CDR1 MNHEY and CDR2 SVGEGT. This CDR3 spans 13 amino acids.

The sample holds many counts of this clonotype. This sequence joins TRBV18 and TRBJ2-7; D might be TRBD2 (6 bases). CDR3 length equals 14 residues. Trimming removed 0 bases at V and 10 bases at J, with 16 bases between. Germline CDR1 is KGHSH and CDR2 is LQKENI. The CDR3 loop is CASSPPAVPREQYF. DNA of the CDR3: TGTGCCAGCTCACCACCGGCGGTCCCGCGGGAACAGTACTTC.

This clonotype was counted at least ten times. The V and J genes are TRBV5-1 and TRBJ2-7; 10 bases line up with TRBD1. The junction had 8 bases not matched to a gene; V was cut back by 4 bases and J by 4 bases. In germline, CDR1 is SGHRS, CDR2 YFSETQ. This CDR3 has 15 residues. CDR3 amino acids: CASSQNPGQGYEQYF. CDR3 in DNA: TGCGCCAGCAGCCAAAACCCGGGACAGGGGTACGAGCAGTACTTC.

This clonotype was observed a handful of times. The chain joins TRBV4-1 to TRBJ2-2, with D perhaps matching TRBD1 or TRBD2 (5 bases each). Trimming shortened V by 1 base and J by 2 bases, and 11 bases separated the two germline ends. The V gene's germline CDR1 is MGHRA and CDR2 YSYEKL. This CDR3 spans 16 amino acids. The CDR3 spells CASSQGRGDNTGELFF. The CDR3 DNA sequence: TGCGCCAGCAGCCAAGGGAGAGGGGATAACACCGGGGAGCTGTTTTTT.

This clonotype was counted between two and nine times. The J gene is TRBJ2-2, the V gene TRBV27, with 9 bases lining up with TRBD2. Germline values: CDR1 MNHEY, CDR2 SMNVEV (reference sequence). This CDR3 region has 17 residues. With 3 bases clipped from V and 4 bases from J, the junction kept 9 bases outside the gene matches. This CDR3 is CASSFSGGGAPTGELFF. The DNA for the CDR3 is TGTGCCAGCAGTTTCTCTGGCGGGGGGGCCCCCACCGGGGAGCTGTTTTTT.

This clonotype was counted at least ten times. The V and J genes are TRBV12-3 or TRBV12-4 and TRBJ2-3; 7 nucleotides agree with TRBD2. V was clipped by 6 bases and J by 4 bases; unmatched bases: 10. The length of the CDR3 is 15 residues. CDR3 residues: CASSPGSGKADTQYF. DNA of the CDR3: TGTGCCAGCAGCCCTGGGAGCGGGAAGGCAGATACGCAGTATTTT.

This clonotype was recorded many times. The rearrangement uses TRBV20-1 and TRBJ2-4; TRBD1 matches at 7 bases. The CDR3 runs to 14 residues. CDR1 is DFQATT, CDR2 SNEGSKA, per germline (reference sequence). V was clipped by 3 bases and J by 0 bases; unmatched bases: 2. CDR3 nucleotide sequence: TGCAGTGCTAGTACAGGGGTAGCCAAAAACATTCAGTACTTC. Amino acid sequence: CSASTGVAKNIQYF.

CDR3 DNA: TGCAGTGCTAGGGGGGGTACTAGCGGGGGGTCCTACGAGCAGTACTTC. Its translation is CSARGGTSGGSYEQYF. The chain employs TRBV20-1 and TRBJ2-7; 12 nucleotides align to TRBD2. The CDR3 is 16 amino acids. With 3 bases clipped from V and 1 base from J, the junction kept 7 bases outside the gene matches. Germline-derived CDR1 and CDR2 are DFQATT and SNEGSKA (reference sequence).

This clonotype was picked up a small number of times. The V gene is TRBV12-3 or TRBV12-4, the J gene TRBJ2-3; 9 bases are a match to TRBD2. The CDR3 runs to 15 residues. The trim removed 5 bases at V and 5 bases at J, leaving 8 bases unmatched. The CDR3 reads CASSERTSVVDTQYF. The CDR3 DNA reads as TGTGCCAGCAGTGAGAGGACTAGCGTGGTAGATACGCAGTATTTT.

Points on this clonotype: A much larger clone differs from this one at a single base, so this may be a read error. The gene calls are TRBV7-3 and TRBJ1-6; D is uncertain. Per the germline V gene, CDR1 is SGHTA and CDR2 is FQGTGA. V was cut by 6 bases and J by 12 bases, with 15 bases left in between. This CDR3 has 13 amino acids. Here the CDR3 reads CASRREPGLPLHF. CDR3 nucleotides: TGTGCCAGCAGACGGGAGCCCGGTTTACCCCTCCACTTT.

Concerning this clonotype itself: One end of the junction varies from germline; a read error may be responsible. The rearrangement joins TRBV9 to TRBJ2-1; 9 nucleotides agree with TRBD2. CDR1 and CDR2 from the germline V gene are SGDLS and YYNGEE. CDR3 length equals 14 residues. The chain's CDR3 is CANSVAGDYNEQFF. The CDR3 DNA sequence: TGTGCCAACAGCGTAGCGGGAGACTACAATGAGCAGTTCTTC.

The table lists this clonotype with many counts. CDR3 sequence: CASTPWASGESGGDEQFF. The CDR3, as DNA: TGTGCCAGCACCCCTTGGGCTAGCGGGGAGTCGGGGGGGGATGAGCAGTTCTTC. The V and J genes are TRBV28 and TRBJ2-1; TRBD2 agrees at 9 bases. Trimming at V came to 7 bases and at J to 8 bases, leaving 21 bases not matched to a gene. This CDR3 comprises 18 residues. Germline CDR1 and CDR2: MDHEN and SYDVKM.

This clonotype appeared many times. The rearrangement links TRBV5-1 to TRBJ1-6; a possible D gene is TRBD1 (6 bases). The CDR3 sequence is 14 residues long. V was pared by 3 bases and J by 6 bases, with 10 bases between. CDR1 is SGHRS, CDR2 YFSETQ, per germline. Here the CDR3 reads CASSSGDLNSPLHF. CDR3 DNA sequence: TGCGCCAGCAGCTCAGGGGATCTTAATTCACCCCTCCACTTT. Looking up the rest from reference TRBV5-1 and TRBJ1-6 gives the full variable domain: KAGVTQTPRYLIKTRGQQVTLSCSPISGHRSVSWYQQTPGQGLQFLFEYFSETQRNKGNFPGRFSGRQFSNSRSEMNVSTLELGDSALYLCASSSGDLNSPLHFGNGTRLTVT.

Worth noting for this clonotype: This could be a read error, since a much larger clone is one nucleotide away. V gene TRBV5-1 combines with J gene TRBJ2-7; 7 nucleotides agree with TRBD2. V trimming: 5 bases; J trimming: 3 bases; junction bases outside the gene matches: 5. CDR3 size: 13 residues. Germline V gives CDR1 SGHRS, CDR2 YFSETQ. The CDR3 sequence: CASRDGGGYEQYF. Written as DNA, the CDR3 is TGCGCCAGCAGAGATGGCGGGGGCTACGAGCAGTACTTC.

This clonotype was seen a handful of times. The chain combines TRBV5-6 with TRBJ2-3, with D unclear. CDR3 length: 12 residues. From germline, CDR1 is SGHDT and CDR2 YYEEEE. Trimming stripped 4 bases from V and 4 bases from J, with 7 bases between. Here the CDR3 DNA reads TGTGCCAGCAGCCCTGACCCAGATACGCAGTATTTT. Translation: CASSPDPDTQYF. The entire variable domain, with the rest obtained from reference TRBV5-6 and TRBJ2-3, is as follows: DAGVTQSPTHLIKTRGQQVTLRCSPKSGHDTVSWYQQALGQGPQFIFQYYEEEERQRGNFPDRFSGHQFPNYSSELNVNALLLGDSALYLCASSPDPDTQYFGPGTRLTVL.

Details on this clonotype: This may be a read error, as it is one base from a much larger clone. This rearrangement joins TRBV12-3 or TRBV12-4 to TRBJ2-6, with a weak D call TRBD1 (5 bases). The CDR3 spans 14 residues. The CDR3 here is CASSLGPGANVLAF. The DNA of the CDR3 is TGTGCCAGCTCGCTCGGGCCTGGGGCCAACGTCCTGGCTTTC.

The sample holds many counts of this clonotype. The V gene is TRBV7-8, the J gene TRBJ1-6, with 7 bases lining up with TRBD1. This CDR3 contains 15 residues. Per germline, CDR1 SGHVS and CDR2 FQNEAQ. The junction had 3 bases not matched to a gene; V was cut back by 0 bases and J by 7 bases. In DNA, the CDR3 is TGTGCCAGCAGCTTAGCGGTACAGGGGAATTCACCCCTCCACTTT. This codes for CASSLAVQGNSPLHF. Complete variable domain (other parts from reference TRBV7-8 and TRBJ1-6): GAGVSQSPRYKVAKRGQDVALRCDPISGHVSLFWYQQALGQGPEFLTYFQNEAQLDKSGLPSDRFFAERPEGSVSTLKIQRTQQEDSAVYLCASSLAVQGNSPLHFGNGTRLTVT.